A selection of T cell receptor beta chains follows, all from one sample in a study of cytomegalovirus exposure and HLA in healthy donors. Sequenced by immunoSEQ multiplex PCR; TCRdb stores in-frame clones only, minus some. The table includes some 150,000 clones, approximately 60% detected once. Material: PBMCs. The source of these receptors is a woman aged 40 to 50 in good health and CMV-seronegative. Both conserved end residues are part of each CDR3. D genes are given only for firm matches. For some rows the clone size is stated as once, few or many, or as a class when expanded; others skip it.

J: TRBJ1-5; D: TRBD1; V: TRBV5-8; size: -; CDR3: CASSSQPGQGPIGNQPQHF; DNA: TGTGCCAGCAGCTCTCAACCGGGACAGGGGCCAATTGGCAATCAGCCCCAGCATTTT
J: TRBJ2-1; D: -; V: TRBV29-1; size: -; CDR3: CSVTGQSSYNEQFF; DNA: TGCAGCGTTACCGGACAGAGCTCCTACAATGAGCAGTTCTTC
J: TRBJ1-2; D: -; V: TRBV5-8; size: -; CDR3: CASSLGGRGNYGYTF; DNA: TGTGCCAGCAGCTTGGGGGGCAGGGGAAACTATGGCTACACCTTC
J: TRBJ2-7; D: -; V: TRBV13; size: -; CDR3: CASSQSGSSYEQYF; DNA: TGTGCCAGCAGCCAAAGCGGGTCCTCCTACGAGCAGTACTTC
J: TRBJ2-4; D: -; V: TRBV4-3; size: -; CDR3: CASSQQGIQYF; DNA: TGCGCCAGCAGCCAACAGGGGATTCAGTACTTC
J: TRBJ2-5; D: -; V: TRBV19; size: -; CDR3: CASSPGSQGQETQYF; DNA: TGTGCCAGTAGTCCCGGAAGCCAGGGCCAAGAGACCCAGTACTTC
J: TRBJ1-1; D: TRBD1; V: TRBV5-1; size: -; CDR3: CASTEMTGGTEAFF; DNA: TGCGCCAGCACAGAGATGACAGGGGGGACTGAAGCTTTCTTT
J: TRBJ1-2; D: -; V: TRBV30; size: -; CDR3: CAWSPADNTHGYTF; DNA: TGTGCCTGGAGTCCCGCGGACAACACGCATGGCTACACCTTC
J: TRBJ1-1; D: -; V: TRBV6-1; size: -; CDR3: CASSGGFDTEAFF; DNA: TGTGCCAGCAGCGGGGGGTTTGACACTGAAGCTTTCTTT
J: TRBJ1-5; D: TRBD1; V: TRBV6-6; size: few; CDR3: CASSYTTGVVNQPQHF; DNA: TGTGCCAGCAGTTACACGACAGGGGTGGTGAATCAGCCCCAGCATTTT
J: TRBJ1-6; D: TRBD1; V: TRBV6-4; size: few; CDR3: CASSDSGQGGSPLHF; DNA: TGTGCCAGCAGTGACTCGGGACAGGGGGGTTCACCCCTCCACTTT
J: TRBJ2-7; D: -; V: TRBV14; size: -; CDR3: CASSSDSQLYEQYF; DNA: TGTGCCAGCAGCAGTGACAGCCAACTTTACGAGCAGTACTTC
J: TRBJ2-1; D: -; V: TRBV6-5; size: once; CDR3: CASSYAASYNEQFF; DNA: TGTGCCAGCAGTTACGCGGCCAGTTACAATGAGCAGTTCTTC
J: TRBJ2-2; D: -; V: TRBV5-8; size: -; CDR3: CASSFGPNTGELFF; DNA: TGTGCCAGCAGCTTTGGGCCCAACACCGGGGAGCTGTTTTTT
J: TRBJ1-1; D: TRBD1; V: TRBV2; size: -; CDR3: CAGHRGLGNTEAFF; DNA: TGTGCCGGACACAGGGGACTCGGGAACACTGAAGCTTTCTTT
J: TRBJ1-4; D: -; V: TRBV6-5; size: -; CDR3: CASSWGGDEKLFF; DNA: TGTGCCAGCAGTTGGGGAGGGGATGAAAAACTGTTTTTT
J: TRBJ2-5; D: -; V: TRBV6-1; size: -; CDR3: CASSGLIKETQYF; DNA: TGTGCCAGCAGTGGACTAATAAAAGAGACCCAGTACTTC
J: TRBJ1-1; D: -; V: TRBV2; size: -; CDR3: CASSDPQGMNTEAFF; DNA: TGTGCCAGCAGTGATCCGCAGGGCATGAACACTGAAGCTTTCTTT
J: TRBJ2-7; D: -; V: TRBV7-8; size: -; CDR3: CASSLEGLAPYEQYF; DNA: TGTGCCAGCAGCTTAGAGGGTCTAGCTCCCTACGAGCAGTACTTC
J: TRBJ1-1; D: TRBD1; V: TRBV4-1; size: -; CDR3: CASSLGPGGVTEAFF; DNA: TGCGCCAGCAGCCTAGGACCAGGGGGCGTCACTGAAGCTTTCTTT
J: TRBJ1-5; D: -; V: TRBV7-2; size: -; CDR3: CASTAGARQPQHF; DNA: TGTGCCAGCACCGCGGGGGCCAGGCAGCCCCAGCATTTT
J: TRBJ2-7; D: TRBD2; V: TRBV4-1; size: -; CDR3: CASSQVISGTSLSEQYF; DNA: TGCGCCAGCAGCCAAGTCATTTCCGGGACTAGCTTAAGCGAGCAGTACTTC
J: TRBJ1-2; D: -; V: TRBV5-6; size: -; CDR3: CASILSGTFYGYTF; DNA: TGTGCCAGCATCCTCTCGGGGACTTTCTATGGCTACACCTTC
J: TRBJ2-2; D: -; V: TRBV6-6; size: few; CDR3: CASSLDRDTGELFF; DNA: TGTGCCAGCTCACTAGATCGGGACACCGGGGAGCTGTTTTTT
J: TRBJ2-7; D: -; V: TRBV28; size: -; CDR3: CASSLLVGAGSVDEQYF; DNA: TGTGCCAGCAGTTTGTTGGTCGGCGCAGGGTCGGTGGACGAGCAGTACTTC
J: TRBJ1-6; D: TRBD1; V: TRBV6-6; size: -; CDR3: CASIRNRGDSPLHF; DNA: TGTGCCAGCATTCGTAACAGGGGGGATTCACCCCTCCACTTT